The entry below describes one T cell receptor beta chain. The CDR3 is 14 residues long. Between the trimmed V and J ends, which lost 0 bases and 6 bases, there was a span of 10 bases. CDR1 is SGHRS and CDR2 is YFSETQ in the germline V gene. These data belong to a study of T cell changes during pregnancy in multiple sclerosis. Profiled with immunoSEQ multiplex PCR; TCRdb holds only in-frame clones, not every one. The sample lists 75,000 to 90,000 clones; around 90% were seen once. The sequence derives from a female donor with multiple sclerosis, enrolled in a pregnancy study. The material sequenced was CD4+ T cells from peripheral blood mononuclear cells, taken before pregnancy. The chain uses TRBV5-1 and TRBJ2-1, with D maybe TRBD2 (6 bases). This CDR3 is CASSLGQRANEQFF. The CDR3 DNA sequence: TGCGCCAGCAGCTTGGGACAGCGGGCCAATGAGCAGTTCTTC.